Listed below are T cell receptor beta chains from one sample, sequenced in a study of cytotoxic CD8 clonotypes in ibrutinib-treated CLL. Measured with immunoSEQ multiplex PCR; TCRdb has only the in-frame clones, and not every one. Found here are 150,000 or so clones, 88% of them singletons; the top ten hold roughly 3%. The material was PBMCs, obtained at disease progression, from a patient treated with ibrutinib. Source of these receptors: a human donor with chronic lymphocytic leukemia. The CDR3 runs from the conserved cysteine through the conserved F or W. A D gene is named only where the DNA matches it firmly. Expanded clones are given a class, and other clones once, few, many or no size at all.

V gene: TRBV10-3; J gene: TRBJ2-5; D gene: NA; clone size: once; CDR3 protein: CAISATEKKETQYF; CDR3 DNA: TGTGCCATCAGTGCTACAGAGAAGAAAGAGACCCAGTACTTC
V gene: TRBV18; J gene: TRBJ2-7; D gene: NA; clone size: NA; CDR3 protein: CASSPDKIYEQYF; CDR3 DNA: TGTGCCAGCTCACCGGACAAGATTTACGAGCAGTACTTC
V gene: TRBV30; J gene: TRBJ2-7; D gene: NA; clone size: NA; CDR3 protein: CASREGGSYEQYF; CDR3 DNA: TGTGCCTCGAGGGAGGGGGGGTCCTACGAGCAGTACTTC
V gene: TRBV7-2; J gene: TRBJ2-5; D gene: NA; clone size: NA; CDR3 protein: CASSLDLGETQYF; CDR3 DNA: TGTGCCAGCAGCTTGGACCTCGGGGAGACCCAGTACTTC
V gene: TRBV19; J gene: TRBJ2-3; D gene: TRBD2; clone size: NA; CDR3 protein: CASSALTSGRAADTQYF; CDR3 DNA: TGTGCCAGTAGCGCCCTTACTAGCGGGAGGGCCGCAGATACGCAGTATTTT
V gene: TRBV30; J gene: TRBJ1-2; D gene: TRBD1; clone size: NA; CDR3 protein: CAWSEWTGGYGYTF; CDR3 DNA: TGTGCCTGGAGTGAATGGACAGGGGGCTATGGCTACACCTTC
V gene: TRBV27; J gene: TRBJ2-7; D gene: TRBD2; clone size: NA; CDR3 protein: CASSPKFVPGLALAYEQYF; CDR3 DNA: TGTGCCAGCAGTCCAAAATTCGTCCCGGGACTAGCGCTAGCCTACGAGCAGTACTTC
V gene: TRBV6-1; J gene: TRBJ2-7; D gene: NA; clone size: NA; CDR3 protein: CASSDEGPTYEQYF; CDR3 DNA: TGTGCCAGCAGTGATGAGGGTCCAACCTACGAGCAGTACTTC
V gene: TRBV6-1; J gene: TRBJ1-1; D gene: NA; clone size: NA; CDR3 protein: CASTLEQGQNTEAFF; CDR3 DNA: TGTGCCAGCACTCTCGAACAGGGACAAAACACTGAAGCTTTCTTT
V gene: TRBV4-1; J gene: TRBJ2-7; D gene: TRBD1; clone size: NA; CDR3 protein: CASSQGPQGGYEQYF; CDR3 DNA: TGCGCCAGCAGCCAAGGTCCACAGGGGGGCTACGAGCAGTACTTC
V gene: TRBV28; J gene: TRBJ1-2; D gene: NA; clone size: NA; CDR3 protein: CASSLEYGYTF; CDR3 DNA: TGTGCCAGCAGTTTAGAATATGGCTACACCTTC
V gene: TRBV30; J gene: TRBJ1-2; D gene: NA; clone size: NA; CDR3 protein: CAWSRDTSYYGYTF; CDR3 DNA: TGTGCCTGGAGTCGGGACACTTCTTACTATGGCTACACCTTC
V gene: TRBV27; J gene: TRBJ2-1; D gene: TRBD1; clone size: once; CDR3 protein: CASSLRTGVSYNEQFF; CDR3 DNA: TGTGCCAGCAGTTTGAGGACAGGGGTCTCCTACAATGAGCAGTTCTTC
V gene: TRBV6-6; J gene: TRBJ2-1; D gene: TRBD2; clone size: NA; CDR3 protein: CASRPGLAVNEQFF; CDR3 DNA: TGTGCCAGCAGGCCGGGACTAGCGGTAAATGAGCAGTTCTTC
V gene: TRBV28; J gene: TRBJ1-2; D gene: NA; clone size: once; CDR3 protein: CASSRQGANYGYTF; CDR3 DNA: TGTGCCAGCAGTAGGCAGGGTGCTAACTATGGCTACACCTTC
V gene: TRBV9; J gene: TRBJ2-3; D gene: NA; clone size: once; CDR3 protein: CASSVEGSGYTDTQYF; CDR3 DNA: TGTGCCAGCAGCGTAGAGGGTAGCGGATATACAGATACGCAGTATTTT
V gene: TRBV27; J gene: TRBJ2-1; D gene: NA; clone size: NA; CDR3 protein: CASRPPGLLYNEQFF; CDR3 DNA: TGTGCCAGCAGACCTCCGGGACTGTTATACAATGAGCAGTTCTTC
V gene: TRBV7-8; J gene: TRBJ2-5; D gene: TRBD2; clone size: NA; CDR3 protein: CASSPRLAFQETQYF; CDR3 DNA: TGTGCCAGCAGCCCGAGACTAGCGTTCCAAGAGACCCAGTACTTC
V gene: TRBV29-1; J gene: TRBJ2-1; D gene: TRBD2; clone size: once; CDR3 protein: CSVALAGDIYEQFF; CDR3 DNA: TGCAGCGTTGCACTAGCGGGAGATATCTATGAGCAGTTCTTC
V gene: TRBV6-8; J gene: TRBJ2-1; D gene: TRBD2; clone size: NA; CDR3 protein: CASTLAGNEQFF; CDR3 DNA: TGTGCCAGCACGCTAGCGGGAAATGAGCAGTTCTTC
V gene: TRBV5-4; J gene: TRBJ2-7; D gene: TRBD2; clone size: NA; CDR3 protein: CASTISGGSSYEQYF; CDR3 DNA: TGTGCCAGCACCATATCGGGCGGGAGCTCCTACGAGCAGTACTTC
V gene: TRBV5-1; J gene: TRBJ2-1; D gene: NA; clone size: NA; CDR3 protein: CASSLPLAEDYNEQFF; CDR3 DNA: TGCGCCAGCAGCTTACCATTAGCGGAGGACTACAATGAGCAGTTCTTC
V gene: TRBV6-1; J gene: TRBJ2-7; D gene: NA; clone size: NA; CDR3 protein: CASSEIDRSSYEQYF; CDR3 DNA: TGTGCCAGCAGTGAAATCGACCGGAGCTCCTACGAGCAGTACTTC
V gene: TRBV4-2; J gene: TRBJ1-5; D gene: NA; clone size: NA; CDR3 protein: CASSQDSRVRSQPQHF; CDR3 DNA: TGTGCCAGCAGCCAAGATTCGAGGGTTAGAAGTCAGCCCCAGCATTTT
V gene: TRBV11-3; J gene: TRBJ2-7; D gene: NA; clone size: once; CDR3 protein: CASSLRPSYEQYF; CDR3 DNA: TGTGCCAGCAGCTTACGTCCATCCTACGAGCAGTACTTC
V gene: TRBV7-2; J gene: TRBJ1-1; D gene: NA; clone size: once; CDR3 protein: CASSFNRNTEAFF; CDR3 DNA: TGTGCCAGCAGCTTTAACAGGAACACTGAAGCTTTCTTT
V gene: TRBV9; J gene: TRBJ1-5; D gene: NA; clone size: NA; CDR3 protein: CASSVGGGNQPQHF; CDR3 DNA: TGTGCCAGCAGCGTAGGGGGGGGAAATCAGCCCCAGCATTTT
V gene: TRBV28; J gene: TRBJ1-1; D gene: NA; clone size: NA; CDR3 protein: CASSLTISDTENTEAFF; CDR3 DNA: TGTGCCAGCAGTTTGACAATCTCGGACACTGAGAACACTGAAGCTTTCTTT
V gene: TRBV7-9; J gene: TRBJ2-7; D gene: NA; clone size: NA; CDR3 protein: CASRSNYEQYF; CDR3 DNA: TGTGCCAGCAGGTCTAACTACGAGCAGTACTTC
V gene: TRBV5-1; J gene: TRBJ1-2; D gene: TRBD1; clone size: NA; CDR3 protein: CASSPGGPTNYGYTF; CDR3 DNA: TGCGCCAGCAGCCCAGGGGGGCCTACTAACTATGGCTACACCTTC
V gene: TRBV10-3; J gene: TRBJ1-1; D gene: NA; clone size: NA; CDR3 protein: CAIKSRTEAFF; CDR3 DNA: TGTGCCATCAAGAGTAGGACTGAAGCTTTCTTT
V gene: TRBV7-8; J gene: TRBJ1-1; D gene: NA; clone size: NA; CDR3 protein: CASSFQSAVGTPGSTEAFF; CDR3 DNA: TGTGCCAGCAGCTTCCAGAGCGCAGTTGGAACCCCAGGGAGCACTGAAGCTTTCTTT
V gene: TRBV28; J gene: TRBJ2-2; D gene: NA; clone size: NA; CDR3 protein: CASSQGLWNTGELFF; CDR3 DNA: TGTGCCAGCAGTCAGGGACTCTGGAACACCGGGGAGCTGTTTTTT
V gene: TRBV30; J gene: TRBJ1-1; D gene: TRBD1; clone size: NA; CDR3 protein: CAWSSQAGTGRVRAFF; CDR3 DNA: TGTGCCTGGAGTTCCCAAGCCGGGACAGGGAGAGTAAGGGCTTTCTTT
V gene: TRBV19; J gene: TRBJ2-2; D gene: TRBD1; clone size: few; CDR3 protein: CASSPRGQDANTGELFF; CDR3 DNA: TGTGCCAGTAGCCCTAGAGGACAGGACGCGAACACCGGGGAGCTGTTTTTT
V gene: TRBV7-8; J gene: TRBJ2-7; D gene: NA; clone size: NA; CDR3 protein: CASSVLDEQYF; CDR3 DNA: TGTGCCAGCAGCGTCCTGGACGAGCAGTACTTC
V gene: TRBV7-2; J gene: TRBJ2-5; D gene: NA; clone size: NA; CDR3 protein: CASSSDTTRWETQYF; CDR3 DNA: TGTGCCAGCAGCTCCGACACAACCAGGTGGGAGACCCAGTACTTC